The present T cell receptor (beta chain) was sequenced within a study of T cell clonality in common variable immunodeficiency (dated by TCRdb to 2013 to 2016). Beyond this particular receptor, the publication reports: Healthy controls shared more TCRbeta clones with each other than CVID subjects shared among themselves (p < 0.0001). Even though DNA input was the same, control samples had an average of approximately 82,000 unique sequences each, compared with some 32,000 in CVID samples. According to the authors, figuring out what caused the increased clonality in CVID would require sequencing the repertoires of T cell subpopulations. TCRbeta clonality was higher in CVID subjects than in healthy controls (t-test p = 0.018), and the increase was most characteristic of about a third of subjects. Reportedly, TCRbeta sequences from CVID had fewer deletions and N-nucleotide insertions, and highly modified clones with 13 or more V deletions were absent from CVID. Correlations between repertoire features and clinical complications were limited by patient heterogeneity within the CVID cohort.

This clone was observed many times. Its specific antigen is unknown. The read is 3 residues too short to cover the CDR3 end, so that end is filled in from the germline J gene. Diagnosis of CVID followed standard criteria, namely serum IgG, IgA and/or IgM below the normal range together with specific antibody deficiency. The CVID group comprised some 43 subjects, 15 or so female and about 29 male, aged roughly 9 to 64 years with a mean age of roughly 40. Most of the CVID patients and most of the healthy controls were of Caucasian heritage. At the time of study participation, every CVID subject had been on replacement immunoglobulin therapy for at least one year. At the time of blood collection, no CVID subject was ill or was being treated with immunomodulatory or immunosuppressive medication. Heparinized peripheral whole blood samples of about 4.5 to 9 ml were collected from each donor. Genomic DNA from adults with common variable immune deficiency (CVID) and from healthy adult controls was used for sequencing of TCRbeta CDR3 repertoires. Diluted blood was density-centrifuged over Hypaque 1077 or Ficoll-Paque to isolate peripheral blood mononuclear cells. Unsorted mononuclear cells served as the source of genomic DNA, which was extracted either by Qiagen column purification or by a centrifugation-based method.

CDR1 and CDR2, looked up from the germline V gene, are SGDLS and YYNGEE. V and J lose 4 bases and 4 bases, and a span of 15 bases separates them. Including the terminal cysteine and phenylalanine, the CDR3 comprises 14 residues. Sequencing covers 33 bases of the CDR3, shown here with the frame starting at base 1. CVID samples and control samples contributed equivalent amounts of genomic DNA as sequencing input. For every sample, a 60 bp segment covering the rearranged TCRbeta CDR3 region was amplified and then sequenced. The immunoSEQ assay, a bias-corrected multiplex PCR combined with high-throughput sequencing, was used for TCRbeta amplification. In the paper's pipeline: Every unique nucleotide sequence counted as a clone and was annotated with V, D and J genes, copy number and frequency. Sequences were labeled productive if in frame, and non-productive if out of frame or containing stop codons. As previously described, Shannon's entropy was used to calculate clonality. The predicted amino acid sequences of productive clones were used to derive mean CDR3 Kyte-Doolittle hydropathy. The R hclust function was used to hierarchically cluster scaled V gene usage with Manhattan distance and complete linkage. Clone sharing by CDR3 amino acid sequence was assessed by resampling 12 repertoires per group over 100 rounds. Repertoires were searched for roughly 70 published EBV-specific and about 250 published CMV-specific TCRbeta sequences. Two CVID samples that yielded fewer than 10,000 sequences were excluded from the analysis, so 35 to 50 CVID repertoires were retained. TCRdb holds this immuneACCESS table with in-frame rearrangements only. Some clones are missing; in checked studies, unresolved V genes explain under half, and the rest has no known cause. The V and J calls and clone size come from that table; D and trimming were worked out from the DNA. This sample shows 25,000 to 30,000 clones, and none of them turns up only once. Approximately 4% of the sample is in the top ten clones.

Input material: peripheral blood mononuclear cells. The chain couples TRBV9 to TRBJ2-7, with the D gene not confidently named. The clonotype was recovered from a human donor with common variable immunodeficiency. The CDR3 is CASSPHSAVYEQYF. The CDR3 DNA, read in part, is TGTGCCAGCAGCCCTCATTCGGCGGTATACGAG.